This T cell receptor (beta chain) was captured by sequencing in a study of blood T cell repertoires in COVID-19. Looking at the study overall: Samples representing acute and convalescent COVID-19 were sourced from the United States, Italy and Spain.

Per the original methods: Estimated nucleated cell counts came from reference gene primer amplification. Assay used: immunoSEQ multiplex PCR; TCRdb lists only in-frame clones, some missing. The D gene and trimming were derived from the DNA, and the V and J assignments and clone size from that table. Altogether almost 200,000 clones are present, 85% to 90% being singletons, with the ten largest covering 0.6% to 1%. In germline, CDR1 is MGHRA, CDR2 YSYEKL. Trimming at V came to 1 base and at J to 2 bases, leaving 6 bases not matched to a gene. The length of the CDR3 is 17 residues. Sequenced input: peripheral blood. The TCR sequence derives from a woman in her sixties or seventies with acute or convalescent COVID-19. The chain links TRBV4-1 to TRBJ2-3, with TRBD2 identical over 10 bases. CDR3: CASSQGASGGATDTQYF. For the CDR3, the DNA is TGCGCCAGCAGCCAAGGAGCTAGCGGGGGAGCCACAGATACGCAGTATTTT.